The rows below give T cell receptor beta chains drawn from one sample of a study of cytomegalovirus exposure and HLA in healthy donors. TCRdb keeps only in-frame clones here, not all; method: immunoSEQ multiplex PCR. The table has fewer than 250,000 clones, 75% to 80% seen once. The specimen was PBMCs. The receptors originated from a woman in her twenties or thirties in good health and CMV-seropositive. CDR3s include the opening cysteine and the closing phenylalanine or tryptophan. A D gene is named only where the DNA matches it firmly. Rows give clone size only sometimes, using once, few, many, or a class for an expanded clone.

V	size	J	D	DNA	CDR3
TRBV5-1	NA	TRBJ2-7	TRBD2	TGCGCCAGCAGCAAAGGGACTAGCGGTCCCTACGAGCAGTACTTC	CASSKGTSGPYEQYF
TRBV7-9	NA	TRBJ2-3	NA	TGTGCCAGCAGCTCTTTTCCGGAGCGTGGAGGGGCAGATACGCAGTATTTT	CASSSFPERGGADTQYF
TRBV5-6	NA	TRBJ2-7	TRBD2	TGTGCCAGCAGCCCTAGCGGGAGAATATCCCACGAGCAGTACTTC	CASSPSGRISHEQYF
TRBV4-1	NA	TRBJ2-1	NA	TGCGCCAGCAGCCAAGTCGGGGAGGCTATTTACAATGAGCAGTTCTTC	CASSQVGEAIYNEQFF
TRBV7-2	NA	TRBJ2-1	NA	TGTGCCAGCAGCTTAGGCAGGGGCGATGAGCAGTTCTTC	CASSLGRGDEQFF
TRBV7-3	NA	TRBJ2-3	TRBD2	TGTGCCAGCAGCCCCGGGACTAGCGGACCCACAGATACGCAGTATTTT	CASSPGTSGPTDTQYF
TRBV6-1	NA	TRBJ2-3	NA	TGTGCCAGCAGTGAATGGCAGACTAGGAGCCCAGATACGCAGTATTTT	CASSEWQTRSPDTQYF
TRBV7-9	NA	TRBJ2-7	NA	TGTGCCAGCAGCTTAGTGGTGGGCGACGAGCAGTACTTC	CASSLVVGDEQYF
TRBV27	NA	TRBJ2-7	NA	TGTGCCAGCAGCCGAACAGGATCCCACTACGAGCAGTACTTC	CASSRTGSHYEQYF
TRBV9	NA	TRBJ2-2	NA	TGTGCCAGCAGCGTAGAGACTCCCCCTTTCCCGAACACCGGGGAGCTGTTTTTT	CASSVETPPFPNTGELFF
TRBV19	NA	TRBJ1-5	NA	TGTGCCACTACGACGGGACCCTTGGGAGGGAATCAGCCCCAGCATTTT	CATTTGPLGGNQPQHF
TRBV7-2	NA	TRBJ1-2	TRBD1	TGTGCCAGCAGCTTATCCGTAAGATGGGACAGGGGGTATCATGGCTACACCTTC	CASSLSVRWDRGYHGYTF
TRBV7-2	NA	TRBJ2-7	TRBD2	TGTGCCAGCAGCTTTGACCCCCTAGGGACTAGCGGGATCCGGGAGCAGTACTTC	CASSFDPLGTSGIREQYF
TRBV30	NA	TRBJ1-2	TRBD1	TGTGCCTGGAGTGACCGGGGGACAGGGGACGGCTACACCTTC	CAWSDRGTGDGYTF
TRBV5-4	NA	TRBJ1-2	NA	TGTGCCAGCAGCTTGGGGGGGGGAGGGAACTATGGCTACACCTTC	CASSLGGGGNYGYTF
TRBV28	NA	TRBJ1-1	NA	TGTGCCAGTTCGTACGGGGGGACTGAAGCTTTCTTT	CASSYGGTEAFF
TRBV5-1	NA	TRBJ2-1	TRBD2	TGCGCCAGCAGCTTGGAACGAGTGGGGCTAGCGGGAGTTTCGGCATGGGAGCAGTTCTTC	CASSLERVGLAGVSAWEQFF
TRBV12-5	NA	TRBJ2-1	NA	TGTGCTAGCACGTTGGGGGGATTCGTTGAGCAGTTCTTC	CASTLGGFVEQFF
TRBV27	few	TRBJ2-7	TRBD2	TGTGCCAGCCCCCCGGGCGGGAGACGGTGGGAGCAGTACTTC	CASPPGGRRWEQYF
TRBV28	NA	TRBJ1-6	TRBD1	TGTGCCAGCAGCCCCCCGACAGGGGGATATAATTCACCCCTCCACTTT	CASSPPTGGYNSPLHF
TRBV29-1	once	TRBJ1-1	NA	TGCAGCTCACCGGGGGGAGGATCAAACACTGAAGCTTTCTTT	CSSPGGGSNTEAFF
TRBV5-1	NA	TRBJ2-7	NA	TGCGCCAGCAGCTTGACCGGGATTCTCTACGAGCAGTACTTC	CASSLTGILYEQYF
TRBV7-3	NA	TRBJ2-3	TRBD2	TGTGCCAGCAACCATAAAGATAGCGGGAGGCCCACAGATACGCAGTATTTT	CASNHKDSGRPTDTQYF
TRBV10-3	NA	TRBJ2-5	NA	TGTGCCATCATCGGACTACCGGAGACCCAGTACTTC	CAIIGLPETQYF
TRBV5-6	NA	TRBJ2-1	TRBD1	TGTGCCAGCAGCTTGGGAGGACAGGGGCTATTCTTC	CASSLGGQGLFF
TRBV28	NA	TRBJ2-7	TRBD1	TGTGCCAGCAGGGGGGACAGCCAGGGGGACGAGCAGTACTTC	CASRGDSQGDEQYF
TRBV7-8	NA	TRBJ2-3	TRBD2	TGTGCCAGCAGCTTCCGGACTAGCGGGGACGACTGGGATACGCAGTATTTT	CASSFRTSGDDWDTQYF
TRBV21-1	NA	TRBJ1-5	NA	TGTGCCAGCTCTCAACAGGGTGGCAATCAGCCCCAGCATTTT	CASSQQGGNQPQHF
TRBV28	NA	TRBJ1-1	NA	TGTGCCAGCAGTTTTTACAGGAACACTGAAGCTTTCTTT	CASSFYRNTEAFF
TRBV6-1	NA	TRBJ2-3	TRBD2	TGTGCCAGCAGTGAACTAGCGGGGGTCTTCACAGATACGCAGTATTTT	CASSELAGVFTDTQYF